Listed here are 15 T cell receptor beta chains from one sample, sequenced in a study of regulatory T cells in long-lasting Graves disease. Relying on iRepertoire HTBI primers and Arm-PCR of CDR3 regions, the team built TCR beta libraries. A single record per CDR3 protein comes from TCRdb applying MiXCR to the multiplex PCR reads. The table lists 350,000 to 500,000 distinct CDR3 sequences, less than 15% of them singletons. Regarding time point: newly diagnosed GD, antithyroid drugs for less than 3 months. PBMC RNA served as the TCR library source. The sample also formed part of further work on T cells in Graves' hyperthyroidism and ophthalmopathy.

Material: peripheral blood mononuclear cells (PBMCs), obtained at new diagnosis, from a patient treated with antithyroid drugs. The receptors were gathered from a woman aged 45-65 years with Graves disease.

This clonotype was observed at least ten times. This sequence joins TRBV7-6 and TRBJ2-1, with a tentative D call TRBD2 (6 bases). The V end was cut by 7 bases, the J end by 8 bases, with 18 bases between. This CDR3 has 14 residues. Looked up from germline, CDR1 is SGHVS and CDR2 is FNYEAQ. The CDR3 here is CASTRRGGIDEQFF. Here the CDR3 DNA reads TGTGCCAGCACCCGGCGGGGTGGAATCGATGAGCAGTTCTTC.

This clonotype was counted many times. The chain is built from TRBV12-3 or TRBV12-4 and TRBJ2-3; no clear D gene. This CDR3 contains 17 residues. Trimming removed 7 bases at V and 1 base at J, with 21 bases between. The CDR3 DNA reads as TGTGCCAGCATTCCCCTAAGTTATCCTGGGGGCACAGATACGCAGTATTTT. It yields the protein CASIPLSYPGGTDTQYF.

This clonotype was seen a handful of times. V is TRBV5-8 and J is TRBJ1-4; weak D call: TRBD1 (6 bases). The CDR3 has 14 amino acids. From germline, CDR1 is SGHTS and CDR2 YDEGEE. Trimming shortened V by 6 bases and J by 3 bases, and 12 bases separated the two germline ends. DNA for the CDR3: TGTGCCAGCAACAAGGGGGTAGCTAATGAAAAACTGTTTTTT. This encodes CASNKGVANEKLFF.

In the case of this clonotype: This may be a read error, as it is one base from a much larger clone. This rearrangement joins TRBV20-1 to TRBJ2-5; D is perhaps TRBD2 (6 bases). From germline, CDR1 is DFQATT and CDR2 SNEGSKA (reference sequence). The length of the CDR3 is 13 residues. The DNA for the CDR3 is TGCAGTGCTAGAGGCGGGGCCGGGGAGACCCAGTGCTTC. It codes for CSARGGAGETQCF.

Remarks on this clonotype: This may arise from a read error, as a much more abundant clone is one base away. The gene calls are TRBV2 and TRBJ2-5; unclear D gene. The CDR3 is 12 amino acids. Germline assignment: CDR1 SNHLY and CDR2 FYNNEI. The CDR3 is CTSSVGRETQYF. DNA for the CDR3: TGTACCAGCAGTGTGGGCCGTGAGACCCAGTACTTC.

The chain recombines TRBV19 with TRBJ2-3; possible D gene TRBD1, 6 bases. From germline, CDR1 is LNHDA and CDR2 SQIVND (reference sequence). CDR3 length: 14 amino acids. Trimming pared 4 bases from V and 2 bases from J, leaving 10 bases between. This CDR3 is CASSTRQDTDTQYF. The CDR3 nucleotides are TGTGCCAGTAGTACACGACAGGACACAGATACGCAGTATTTT. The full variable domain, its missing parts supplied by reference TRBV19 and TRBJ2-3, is DGGITQSPKYLFRKEGQNVTLSCEQNLNHDAMYWYRQDPGQGLRLIYYSQIVNDFQKGDIAEGYSVSREKKESFPLTVTSAQKNPTAFYLCASSTRQDTDTQYFGPGTRLTVL.

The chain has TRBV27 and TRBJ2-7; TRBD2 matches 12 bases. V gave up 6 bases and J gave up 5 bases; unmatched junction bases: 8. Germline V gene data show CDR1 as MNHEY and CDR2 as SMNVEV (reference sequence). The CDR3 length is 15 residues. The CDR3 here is CASSSRLAGVDEQYF. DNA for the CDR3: TGTGCCAGCAGCTCTAGACTAGCGGGAGTCGACGAGCAGTACTTC.

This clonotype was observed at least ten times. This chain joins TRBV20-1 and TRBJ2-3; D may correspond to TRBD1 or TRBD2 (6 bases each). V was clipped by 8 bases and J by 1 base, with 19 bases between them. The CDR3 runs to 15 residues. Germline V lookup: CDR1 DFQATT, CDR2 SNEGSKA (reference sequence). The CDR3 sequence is CSTRGRWEGTDTQYF. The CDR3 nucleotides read TGCAGTACTCGGGGGCGGTGGGAGGGCACAGATACGCAGTATTTT.

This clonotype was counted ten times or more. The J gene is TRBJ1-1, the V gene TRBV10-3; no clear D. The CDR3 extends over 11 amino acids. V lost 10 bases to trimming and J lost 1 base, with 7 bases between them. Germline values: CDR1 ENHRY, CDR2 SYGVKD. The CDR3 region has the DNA TGTGCCACGATAGAGAACACTGAAGCTTTCTTT. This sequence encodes CATIENTEAFF.

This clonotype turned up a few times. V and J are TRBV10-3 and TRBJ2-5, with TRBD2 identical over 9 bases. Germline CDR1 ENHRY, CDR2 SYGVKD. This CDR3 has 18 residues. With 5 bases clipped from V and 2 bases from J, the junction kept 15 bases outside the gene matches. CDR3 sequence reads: CAISRYGPDSGRQETQYF. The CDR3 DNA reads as TGTGCCATCAGTCGATACGGACCTGATAGCGGGAGACAAGAGACCCAGTACTTC.

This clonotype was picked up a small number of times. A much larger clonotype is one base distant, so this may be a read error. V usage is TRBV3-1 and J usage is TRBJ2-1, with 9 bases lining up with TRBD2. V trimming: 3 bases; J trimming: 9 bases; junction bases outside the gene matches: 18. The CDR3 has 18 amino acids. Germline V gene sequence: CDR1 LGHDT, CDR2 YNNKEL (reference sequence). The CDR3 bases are TGTGCCAGCAGCCAGTTGAGGCTTAGCGGGAGCTCTGGTAGTGAGCAGTTCTTC. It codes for CASSQLRLSGSSGSEQFF.

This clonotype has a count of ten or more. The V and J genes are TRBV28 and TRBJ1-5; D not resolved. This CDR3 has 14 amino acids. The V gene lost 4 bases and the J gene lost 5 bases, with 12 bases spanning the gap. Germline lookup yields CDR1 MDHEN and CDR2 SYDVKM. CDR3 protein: CASSSTSTDQPQHF. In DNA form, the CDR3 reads TGTGCCAGCAGTTCCACCTCCACCGATCAGCCCCAGCATTTT.

CDR3 in amino acids: CASSEPPGLAGGPNTDTQYF. The CDR3 coding sequence is TGCGCCAGCAGTGAGCCCCCGGGACTAGCGGGAGGGCCGAACACAGATACGCAGTATTTT. This chain uses TRBV10-2 with TRBJ2-3; TRBD2 matches at 16 bases. J was trimmed by 2 bases and V by 2 bases; bases with no gene match: 10. CDR1 WSHSY and CDR2 SAAADI come from the germline V gene. The CDR3 is 20 residues long.

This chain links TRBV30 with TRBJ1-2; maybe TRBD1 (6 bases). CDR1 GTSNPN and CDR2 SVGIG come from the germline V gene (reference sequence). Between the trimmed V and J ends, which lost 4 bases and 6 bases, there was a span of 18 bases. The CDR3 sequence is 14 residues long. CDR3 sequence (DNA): TGTGCCTGGATCGGCGGGGTGGGGGGCGATGGCTACACCTTC. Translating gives CAWIGGVGGDGYTF. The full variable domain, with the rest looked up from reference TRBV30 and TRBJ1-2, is SQTIHQWPATLVQPVGSPLSLECTVEGTSNPNLYWYRQAAGRGLQLLFYSVGIGQISSEVPQNLSASRPQDRQFILSSKKLLLSDSGFYLCAWIGGVGGDGYTFGSGTRLTVV.

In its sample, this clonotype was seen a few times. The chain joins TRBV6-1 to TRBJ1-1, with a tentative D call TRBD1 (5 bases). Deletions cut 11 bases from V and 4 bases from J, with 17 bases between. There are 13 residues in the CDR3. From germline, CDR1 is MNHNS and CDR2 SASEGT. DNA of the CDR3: TGTGCCGCATATGGGGGAGTGCGCACTGAAGCTTTCTTT. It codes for CAAYGGVRTEAFF.